This TCR beta chain comes out of a study of blood T cell repertoires in COVID-19. Profiling relied on immunoSEQ multiplex PCR, and the TCRdb table lists in-frame clones only, not all of them. The sample lists approximately 220,000 clones, about 88% occurring once. The CDR3 length is 19 residues. From germline, CDR1 is MDHEN and CDR2 SYDVKM. J was trimmed by 9 bases and V by 2 bases; bases with no gene match: 21. Sequenced: peripheral blood. This chain links TRBV28 with TRBJ2-2, with 7 nucleotides matching TRBD1. The sequence came from a man aged 55-75 years with acute or convalescent COVID-19. The CDR3: CASSLRGAGGKGGDRELFF. CDR3 coding DNA: TGTGCCAGCAGTTTAAGAGGGGCAGGGGGTAAGGGTGGCGACCGGGAGCTGTTTTTT. The variable domain in full, completed from reference TRBV28 and TRBJ2-2, reads DVKVTQSSRYLVKRTGEKVFLECVQDMDHENMFWYRQDPGLGLRLIYFSYDVKMKEKGDIPEGYSVSREKKERFSLILESASTNQTSMYLCASSLRGAGGKGGDRELFFGEGSRLTVL.